This T cell receptor beta chain was retrieved from a study of tumor-infiltrating lymphocytes in localized non-small cell lung cancer. Assay: immunoSEQ multiplex PCR; the TCRdb copy retains only in-frame clones and omits some. The sample has about 5,500 clones, roughly four fifths seen once. The ends were cut back, 4 bases at V and 4 bases at J, with 10 bases in the middle. This CDR3 contains 13 residues. Germline V gene sequence: CDR1 SGDLS, CDR2 YYNGEE. Source material: lung tumor tissue. The rearrangement joins TRBV9 to TRBJ2-3; D perhaps matches TRBD2 (6 bases). This clonotype was obtained from a human donor with non-small cell lung cancer. CDR3 loop: CASSTRRADTQYF. CDR3 nucleotide sequence: TGTGCCAGCAGCACACGGAGGGCAGATACGCAGTATTTT. The entire variable domain, with the rest obtained from reference TRBV9 and TRBJ2-3, is as follows: DSGVTQTPKHLITATGQRVTLRCSPRSGDLSVYWYQQSLDQGLQFLIQYYNGEERAKGNILERFSAQQFPDLHSELNLSSLELGDSALYFCASSTRRADTQYFGPGTRLTVL.